This T cell receptor (beta chain) was captured by sequencing in a study of blood T cell repertoires in COVID-19. The overall study: The origin of the acute and convalescent COVID-19 samples was the United States, Italy and Spain.

The table came from immunoSEQ multiplex PCR; TCRdb's copy has only in-frame clones and leaves some out. The sample includes about 210,000 clones, around 80% of them seen just once. This CDR3 comprises 15 residues. Trimming left V 0 bases short and J 8 bases short, with 14 bases between. CDR1 and CDR2 from the germline V gene are SGHTA and FQGNSA. The chain recombines TRBV7-2 with TRBJ2-4, with D possibly matching TRBD1 (5 bases). The clonotype comes from a woman aged 70 to 79 with acute or convalescent COVID-19. Sequenced sample: peripheral blood. Here the CDR3 DNA reads TGTGCCAGCAGCTTAGCGTCCAGGGAATGGCACATTCAGTACTTC. Translation gives CASSLASREWHIQYF.